Below are 19 T cell receptor beta chains sequenced from a single sample in a study of cytomegalovirus exposure and HLA in healthy donors. The study ran its PCR with 60 Vbeta and 13 Jbeta primers. Assay used: immunoSEQ multiplex PCR; TCRdb lists only in-frame clones, some missing. The top ten clones hold roughly 3.4% of a sample with 90,000 or so clones, 80% to 90% of them seen once. The sequencing input was PBMCs. The receptors were gathered from a man aged 25-40 years in good health and CMV-seropositive.

Only one count was recorded for this clone. The V and J genes are TRBV4-3 and TRBJ2-3; possible D gene TRBD2, 5 bases. Trimming took 3 bases from V and 1 from J, leaving 8 bases between them. The CDR3 has 14 amino acids. Per germline, CDR1 LGHNA and CDR2 YSLEER. As DNA, the CDR3 is TGCGCCAGCAGCCAGCGGGTCGGCACAGATACGCAGTATTTT. Translated: CASSQRVGTDTQYF.

J is TRBJ2-1 and V is TRBV27; D perhaps matches TRBD2 (5 bases). With 3 bases removed from V and 9 bases from J, the gap between germline ends came to 6 bases. This CDR3 contains 11 residues. Germline CDR1 reads MNHEY; CDR2 reads SMNVEV (reference sequence). Here the CDR3 DNA reads TGTGCCAGCAGTTTGGGGAGTGAGCAGTTCTTC. The encoded protein is CASSLGSEQFF.

V is TRBV11-2 and J is TRBJ1-2; 9 nucleotides agree with TRBD1. The V gene's germline CDR1 is SGHAT and CDR2 FQNNGV. The CDR3 contains 15 residues. The J segment lost 2 bases and the V segment lost 5 bases, leaving 6 bases of the junction unmatched. CDR3 sequence reads: CASSPLTGGNYGYTF. The CDR3 region has the DNA TGTGCCAGCAGCCCGCTGACAGGGGGAAACTATGGCTACACCTTC.

The chain combines TRBV7-6 with TRBJ1-4; 8 bases map to TRBD1. The CDR3 spans 16 residues. The trim removed 4 bases at V and 8 bases at J, leaving 12 bases unmatched. Germline V gene sequence: CDR1 SGHVS, CDR2 FNYEAQ. The CDR3 loop reads CASSSGRQGYYEKLFF. CDR3 DNA: TGTGCCAGCAGCTCAGGAAGACAGGGGTATTACGAAAAACTGTTTTTT.

The chain has TRBV7-9 and TRBJ2-5, with 7 bases identical to TRBD1. The length of the CDR3 is 14 residues. Unmatched junction bases numbered 7, after V lost 5 bases and J lost 4 bases. Germline lookup yields CDR1 SEHNR and CDR2 FQNEAQ (reference sequence). The CDR3 sequence: CASSKHRDRETQYF. The CDR3 DNA reads TGTGCCAGCAGCAAACACAGGGACAGAGAGACCCAGTACTTC.

The rearrangement links TRBV5-1 to TRBJ2-7; 8 nucleotides match TRBD1. CDR3 length: 13 residues. V lost 4 bases and J lost 7; bases outside the gene matches: 7. In germline, CDR1 is SGHRS, CDR2 YFSETQ. CDR3 loop: CASSLGTGWEQYF. The DNA of the CDR3 is TGCGCCAGCAGCCTCGGGACAGGATGGGAGCAGTACTTC.

The chain has TRBV27 and TRBJ2-5; 11 nucleotides align to TRBD2. The CDR3 is made up of 15 amino acids. Losses at the gene ends were 4 bases for V and 1 base for J; bases not matched to a gene: 2. Looked up from germline, CDR1 is MNHEY and CDR2 is SMNVEV (reference sequence). The DNA of the CDR3 is TGTGCCAGCAGTTCACTAGCGGGGGCCCAAGAGACCCAGTACTTC. This codes for CASSSLAGAQETQYF.

This sequence joins TRBV9 and TRBJ1-2, with 7 positions matching TRBD1. Germline V gives CDR1 SGDLS, CDR2 YYNGEE. J lost 5 bases, V lost 3 bases, and 4 bases had no gene match. This CDR3 comprises 13 residues. CDR3 nucleotide sequence: TGTGCCAGCAGCGAGGGGGCGGAATATGGCTACACCTTC. Amino acid sequence: CASSEGAEYGYTF. Full variable domain (outside the CDR3, taken from reference TRBV9 and TRBJ1-2): DSGVTQTPKHLITATGQRVTLRCSPRSGDLSVYWYQQSLDQGLQFLIQYYNGEERAKGNILERFSAQQFPDLHSELNLSSLELGDSALYFCASSEGAEYGYTFGSGTRLTVV.

V gene TRBV9 combines with J gene TRBJ2-7; D may be TRBD2 (6 bases). This CDR3 comprises 14 residues. Germline values: CDR1 SGDLS, CDR2 YYNGEE. V was shortened by 0 bases and J by 2 bases, with 9 bases between the two germline ends. The CDR3 DNA follows: TGTGCCAGCAGCGTAGCGGGAGAGACCTACGAGCAGTACTTC. It yields the protein CASSVAGETYEQYF.

A few counts support this clone. This chain uses TRBV5-5 with TRBJ1-6; D unclear. Germline CDR1 SGHKS, CDR2 YYEKEE (reference sequence). Trimming stripped 3 bases from V and 7 bases from J, with 5 bases between. The CDR3 spans 12 residues. Here the CDR3 DNA reads TGTGCCAGCAGCTCGGGGAATTCACCCCTCCACTTT. Its translation: CASSSGNSPLHF.

The V gene is TRBV19, the J gene TRBJ1-3; no reliable D call. V gave up 3 bases and J gave up 2 bases, with 11 bases separating them. Germline-derived CDR1 and CDR2 are LNHDA and SQIVND (reference sequence). CDR3 length: 15 amino acids. The CDR3 protein is CASSIMGAPGNTIYF. In nucleotides, the CDR3 is TGTGCCAGTAGTATTATGGGAGCTCCTGGAAACACCATATATTTT.

The chain recombines TRBV7-6 with TRBJ2-7, with 13 bases aligning to TRBD2. The CDR3 is made up of 15 amino acids. CDR1 and CDR2 from the germline V gene are SGHVS and FNYEAQ. V lost 3 bases to trimming and J lost 1 base; unmatched junction nucleotides: 0. For the CDR3, the DNA is TGTGCCAGCAGCTTGACTAGCGGGAGGTCCTACGAGCAGTACTTC. Protein product: CASSLTSGRSYEQYF.

The chain uses TRBV5-1 and TRBJ2-4; D is uncertain. V was clipped by 0 bases and J by 6 bases, with 16 bases between them. The CDR3 has 16 amino acids. CDR1 and CDR2 from the germline V gene are SGHRS and YFSETQ. As DNA, the CDR3 is TGCGCCAGCAGCTTGGGCGACAACCAGCTACCAAACATTCAGTACTTC. Its translation: CASSLGDNQLPNIQYF.

This rearrangement joins TRBV25-1 to TRBJ2-7; 11 bases align to TRBD2. The CDR3 sequence is 17 residues long. Germline V lookup: CDR1 MGHDK, CDR2 SYGVNS. The trim removed 4 bases at V and 6 bases at J, leaving 14 bases unmatched. The CDR3 DNA reads as TGTGCCAGCAGTGCAACCCCAACGACTAGCGGGAAAGCCGAGCAGTACTTC. Encoded protein: CASSATPTTSGKAEQYF.

The chain joins TRBV28 to TRBJ1-1; 11 nucleotides line up with TRBD1. CDR3 size: 13 residues. Germline V gene data show CDR1 as MDHEN and CDR2 as SYDVKM. The V and J ends lost 9 bases and 3 bases, in that order; junction bases with no gene match: 3. The CDR3 reads CASRTGGDTEAFF. CDR3 nucleotide sequence: TGTGCCAGTCGGACAGGGGGCGACACTGAAGCTTTCTTT.

The V gene is TRBV13, the J gene TRBJ2-3; D unclear. There are 14 residues in the CDR3. Germline CDR1 and CDR2: PRHDT and FYEKMQ (reference sequence). V lost 0 bases, J lost 4 bases, and 8 bases lay in between. CDR3 residues: CASSLGSLADTQYF. CDR3 DNA sequence: TGTGCCAGCAGCTTAGGATCACTCGCAGATACGCAGTATTTT.

The chain carries TRBV5-1 and TRBJ2-3; 9 positions agree with TRBD2. The length of the CDR3 is 16 residues. From germline, CDR1 is SGHRS and CDR2 YFSETQ. The V gene end was trimmed by 3 bases and the J gene end by 0 bases; junction bases not matched to a gene: 5. This CDR3 reads CASSSQAGGSTDTQYF. The CDR3 bases are TGCGCCAGCAGCTCACAAGCGGGGGGAAGCACAGATACGCAGTATTTT.

The genes are TRBV21-1 and TRBJ2-5; no DNA check was done on the table's D call, TRBD1. TRBJ2-7 matches the DNA end more closely, so the J call is doubtful. TRBV21-1 is given as a pseudogene. The CDR3 spans 17 residues. As DNA, the CDR3 is TGTGCCAGCAGCAAAATGTTAGCATGGGGGCTTTCCTACGAGCAGTACTTC. It yields the protein CASSKMLAWGLSYEQYF.

The V call is TRBV28, the J call TRBJ1-1, with 7 bases identical to TRBD1. V dropped 7 bases and J dropped 5; count of bases not matched to a gene: 7. The length of the CDR3 is 13 residues. CDR1 is MDHEN and CDR2 is SYDVKM in the germline V gene. The CDR3 here is CASTVTGRTEAFF. DNA of the CDR3: TGTGCCAGCACCGTGACAGGGAGGACTGAAGCTTTCTTT. The full variable domain, its missing parts supplied by reference TRBV28 and TRBJ1-1, is DVKVTQSSRYLVKRTGEKVFLECVQDMDHENMFWYRQDPGLGLRLIYFSYDVKMKEKGDIPEGYSVSREKKERFSLILESASTNQTSMYLCASTVTGRTEAFFGQGTRLTVV.